The 22 T cell receptor beta chains listed next were all sequenced from one sample in a study of blood T cell repertoires in COVID-19. The method was immunoSEQ multiplex PCR; TCRdb's version includes in-frame clones alone and lacks a portion of them. The sample lists about 140,000 clones; about three quarters were seen once. The specimen was peripheral blood. These receptors were obtained from a man at least 80 years old with acute or convalescent COVID-19.

This clone has at least ten counts. The chain combines TRBV25-1 with TRBJ2-2; D possibly corresponds to TRBD2 (6 bases). The CDR3 runs 15 residues. CDR1 and CDR2 (germline): MGHDK, SYGVNS. V was pared by 5 bases and J by 5 bases, with 15 bases between. The CDR3, as DNA: TGTGCCAGCAGTTCCCCGGAGGGGTCGACCGGGGAGCTGTTTTTT. Translation gives CASSSPEGSTGELFF.

In its sample, this clone was seen many times. This sequence joins TRBV24-1 and TRBJ1-5; D gene ambiguous. V was cut by 2 bases and J by 0 bases, with 4 bases left in between. Germline V gene sequence: CDR1 KGHDR, CDR2 SFDVKD. The CDR3 is made up of 14 amino acids. The CDR3 reads CATSDSRSNQPQHF. The CDR3 region has the DNA TGTGCCACCAGTGATTCGCGTAGCAATCAGCCCCAGCATTTT.

The chain links TRBV6-4 to TRBJ2-2; no firm D call. Germline-derived CDR1 and CDR2 are MRHNA and SNTAGT. V lost 2 bases and J 4 bases, leaving 8 bases between the germline ends. This CDR3 is built from 14 residues. CDR3 nucleotide sequence: TGTGCCAGCAGTGACCTTGGCGGCACCGGGGAGCTGTTTTTT. This encodes CASSDLGGTGELFF.

V usage is TRBV6-4 and J usage is TRBJ2-1, with TRBD2 matching over 12 bases. The V segment lost 3 bases and the J segment 4 bases; nucleotides outside the gene matches: 1. The CDR3 is 15 residues long. CDR1 and CDR2 from the germline V gene are MRHNA and SNTAGT. CDR3 in amino acids: CASSETSGGYNEQFF. The CDR3 nucleotides are TGTGCCAGCAGTGAAACTAGCGGGGGGTACAATGAGCAGTTCTTC.

The sample holds one count of this clone. J is TRBJ2-1 and V is TRBV18, with 8 bases fitting TRBD1. The germline gives CDR1 KGHSH, CDR2 LQKENI. The CDR3 extends over 14 amino acids. The V and J ends lost 3 bases and 7 bases, in that order; junction bases with no gene match: 5. The CDR3: CASSPLQGANEQFF. The CDR3 region has the DNA TGTGCCAGCTCACCCCTCCAGGGGGCGAATGAGCAGTTCTTC. Full variable domain (outside the CDR3, taken from reference TRBV18 and TRBJ2-1): NAGVMQNPRHLVRRRGQEARLRCSPMKGHSHVYWYRQLPEEGLKFMVYLQKENIIDESGMPKERFSAEFPKEGPSILRIQQVVRGDSAAYFCASSPLQGANEQFFGPGTRLTVL.

V and J are TRBV6-5 and TRBJ1-3; unclear D gene. The length of the CDR3 is 13 residues. Germline CDR1 reads MNHEY; CDR2 reads SVGAGI. V was cut by 4 bases and J by 2 bases, with 6 bases left in between. CDR3 protein: CASSSQAGNTIYF. The CDR3 DNA follows: TGTGCCAGCAGTTCTCAGGCTGGAAACACCATATATTTT.

V usage is TRBV10-3 and J usage is TRBJ2-7; D possibly corresponds to TRBD2 (5 bases). This CDR3 has 12 amino acids. The germline V gene has CDR1 ENHRY and CDR2 SYGVKD. Trimming took 3 bases from V and 3 from J, leaving 6 bases between them. The CDR3 loop reads CAISEEGYEQYF. For the CDR3, the DNA is TGTGCCATCAGTGAAGAGGGCTACGAGCAGTACTTC.

The chain has TRBV7-2 and TRBJ2-2; D gene ambiguous. The CDR3 length is 14 residues. Germline values: CDR1 SGHTA, CDR2 FQGNSA. V lost 6 bases, J lost 4 bases, and 12 bases lay in between. CDR3 loop: CASRPSAFTGELFF. CDR3 nucleotides: TGTGCCAGCAGGCCCAGCGCGTTCACCGGGGAGCTGTTTTTT.

This sequence joins TRBV5-4 and TRBJ2-7, with TRBD2 identical over 11 bases. The germline CDR1 and CDR2 sequences are SGHNT and YYREEE (reference sequence). V was pared by 4 bases and J by 2 bases, with 2 bases of the junction left unmatched. The CDR3 totals 14 residues. This chain's CDR3 is CASSLSGGAYEQYF. CDR3 coding DNA: TGTGCCAGCAGCCTTAGCGGGGGGGCCTACGAGCAGTACTTC.

The chain couples TRBV28 to TRBJ1-1, with TRBD1 matching over 10 bases. V shed 7 bases, J shed 4 bases, and the junction held 9 bases outside the gene matches. The CDR3 sequence is 15 residues long. The germline V gene encodes CDR1 MDHEN and CDR2 SYDVKM. The CDR3 loop is CASTLLRTGGTEAFF. CDR3 sequence (DNA): TGTGCCAGCACCTTGCTCCGGACAGGGGGCACTGAAGCTTTCTTT.

The rearrangement links TRBV9 to TRBJ2-2; D gene unclear. The V gene lost 4 bases and the J gene lost 6 bases, with 13 bases spanning the gap. Germline values: CDR1 SGDLS, CDR2 YYNGEE. The length of the CDR3 is 14 residues. The CDR3 reads CASSFSERPGELFF. DNA for the CDR3: TGTGCCAGCAGCTTCAGCGAGCGCCCCGGGGAGCTGTTTTTT.

The rearrangement links TRBV5-1 to TRBJ1-1; tentative D call: TRBD1 (6 bases). The germline V and J ends were trimmed by 3 bases and 2 bases, with 17 bases remaining between them. The CDR3 totals 16 residues. Per the germline V gene, CDR1 is SGHRS and CDR2 is YFSETQ. The CDR3 DNA follows: TGCGCCAGCAGCTCGCTGGGGACAAGGGGTAACACTGAAGCTTTCTTT. Its translation: CASSSLGTRGNTEAFF.

Only a few counts were recorded for this clone. The gene calls are TRBV7-9 and TRBJ2-1, with 9 bases lining up with TRBD1. Germline trimming cut 3 bases from V and 4 bases from J; bases unmatched to any gene: 10. The germline gives CDR1 SEHNR, CDR2 FQNEAQ (reference sequence). The CDR3 length is 17 residues. The CDR3 protein is CASSFYGGQGIYNEQFF. In nucleotides, the CDR3 is TGTGCCAGCAGCTTTTACGGGGGACAGGGAATATACAATGAGCAGTTCTTC. Variable domain in full (rest from reference TRBV7-9 and TRBJ2-1): DTGVSQNPRHKITKRGQNVTFRCDPISEHNRLYWYRQTLGQGPEFLTYFQNEAQLEKSRLLSDRFSAERPKGSFSTLEIQRTEQGDSAMYLCASSFYGGQGIYNEQFFGPGTRLTVL.

This chain links TRBV7-2 with TRBJ2-1, with D uncertain. CDR3 length: 14 residues. V lost 2 bases, J lost 2 bases, and 7 bases lay in between. The V gene's germline CDR1 is SGHTA and CDR2 FQGNSA. DNA of the CDR3: TGTGCCAGCAGCTTACCCCAGACCTACAATGAGCAGTTCTTC. It specifies CASSLPQTYNEQFF.

Of note for this clone: One end of the junction varies from germline; a read error may be responsible. The V call is TRBV15, the J call TRBJ1-6; 7 nucleotides match TRBD1. The CDR3 has 15 amino acids. CDR1 and CDR2 (germline): LNHNV, YYDKDF (reference sequence). The CDR3 sequence is CATSENTGANSPLHF. The CDR3, as DNA: TGTGCCACCAGCGAGAATACAGGGGCTAATTCCCCCCTCCACTTT. Variable domain in full (rest from reference TRBV15 and TRBJ1-6): DAMVIQNPRYQVTQFGKPVTLSCSQTLNHNVMYWYQQKSSQAPKLLFHYYDKDFNNEADTPDNFQSRRPNTSFCFLDIRSPGLGDTAMYLCATSENTGANSPLHFGNGTRLTVT.

This clone was recorded once. The gene calls are TRBV6-2 or TRBV6-3 and TRBJ2-5, with D unclear. V gave up 4 bases and J gave up 5 bases, with 5 bases separating them. Per germline, CDR1 MNHEY and CDR2 SVGEGT. The CDR3 loop spans 11 amino acids. CDR3 DNA sequence: TGTGCCAGCAGTTCGACTGAGACCCAGTACTTC. It specifies CASSSTETQYF.

The rearrangement uses TRBV4-3 and TRBJ1-6; D is perhaps TRBD1 (5 bases). This CDR3 is 17 amino acids long. CDR1 and CDR2 (germline): LGHNA, YSLEER. Trimming pared 0 bases from V and 9 bases from J, leaving 18 bases between. CDR3 region: CASSQEAWGREGSPLHF. The CDR3 DNA sequence: TGCGCCAGCAGCCAAGAGGCGTGGGGCAGGGAGGGTTCACCCCTCCACTTT.

The V call is TRBV7-2, the J call TRBJ2-1; weak D call: TRBD2 (6 bases). Germline CDR1 SGHTA, CDR2 FQGNSA. V shed 5 bases and J shed 9 bases, with 20 bases lying between them. The CDR3 is 15 amino acids. CDR3 amino acids: CASSMTRSALGEQFF. The CDR3 DNA reads as TGTGCCAGCAGCATGACTAGGAGCGCCTTGGGTGAGCAGTTCTTC.

Regarding this clone: Other nucleotide sequences from this sample produce the same CDR3. The chain carries TRBV29-1 and TRBJ2-2; tentatively, D is TRBD2 (5 bases). Per germline, CDR1 SQVTM and CDR2 ANQGSEA. The CDR3 length is 12 residues. V shed 4 bases and J shed 5 bases, with 8 bases lying between them. CDR3 residues: CSVGRGTGELFF. DNA of the CDR3: TGCAGCGTTGGGAGAGGGACCGGGGAGCTGTTTTTT.

The count of this clone is one. This chain joins TRBV5-1 and TRBJ2-6, with D hard to call. The CDR3 is 15 amino acids. Germline-derived CDR1 and CDR2 are SGHRS and YFSETQ. Trimming took 1 base from V and 2 from J, leaving 7 bases between them. The CDR3, as DNA: TGCGCCAGCAGCTTGAGCCTCGCTGGGGCCAACGTCCTGACTTTC. Translation gives CASSLSLAGANVLTF.

The chain carries TRBV11-2 and TRBJ1-1; D call uncertain. The CDR3 totals 14 residues. The V gene's germline CDR1 is SGHAT and CDR2 FQNNGV. Trimming shortened V by 5 bases and J by 0 bases, and 10 bases separated the two germline ends. CDR3 sequence (DNA): TGTGCCAGCAGCCCGGTCGGGATGAACACTGAAGCTTTCTTT. Translated, it gives CASSPVGMNTEAFF.

As concerns this clone: The same CDR3 also results from other DNA sequences found in this sample. The chain joins TRBV27 to TRBJ1-5, with a possible D match to TRBD1 (5 bases). CDR3 size: 13 residues. V lost 6 bases and J lost 4, with 10 bases in between. The germline gives CDR1 MNHEY, CDR2 SMNVEV (reference sequence). The CDR3 reads CASSPDRNQPQHF. CDR3 bases: TGTGCCAGCAGCCCCGACAGAAATCAGCCCCAGCATTTT.